The rows below give T cell receptor beta chains drawn from one sample of a study of tissue T cells after allogeneic stem cell transplantation. Profiling relied on immunoSEQ multiplex PCR, and the TCRdb table lists in-frame clones only, not all of them. The table has several thousand clones, approximately 70% seen once; the top ten hold roughly 24%. The starting material was tissue from the stomach, obtained at autopsy. The receptor source for this set is a woman aged 18 to 55 with breast cancer. The CDR3 runs from the conserved cysteine through the conserved F or W. The D gene is left open where the match is weak. Clone size is stated in some rows and not others, as once, few, many or a class when expanded.

>NA|TRBV10-3|TRBJ1-2|NA
CAISESGTGTNYGYTF
TGTGCCATCAGTGAGTCCGGGACGGGAACTAACTATGGCTACACCTTC
>NA|TRBV9|TRBJ2-3|NA
CASSVAPSADTQYF
TGTGCCAGCAGCGTAGCACCCTCCGCCGATACGCAGTATTTT
>NA|TRBV7-2|TRBJ2-2|NA
CASSLNRRLDTGELFF
TGTGCCAGCAGCTTAAATCGGCGATTGGACACCGGGGAGCTGTTTTTT
>NA|TRBV5-8|TRBJ1-2|few
CASSLESLVVYGYTF
TGTGCCAGCAGCTTGGAATCGCTAGTTGTCTATGGCTACACCTTC
>NA|TRBV29-1|TRBJ1-3|few
CSVEWGQDGNTIYF
TGCAGCGTTGAGTGGGGCCAGGACGGAAACACCATATATTTT
>NA|TRBV6-4|TRBJ2-2|NA
CASSEGGLTHTGELFF
TGTGCCAGCAGCGAGGGGGGACTCACCCACACCGGGGAGCTGTTTTTT
>TRBD1|TRBV6-5|TRBJ2-7|NA
CASSLTGGAYEQYF
TGTGCCAGCAGTTTAACAGGGGGCGCGTATGAGCAGTACTTC
>TRBD2|TRBV9|TRBJ2-7|few
CASSVRSGGSYEQYF
TGTGCCAGCAGCGTAAGGAGCGGGGGCTCCTACGAGCAGTACTTC
>NA|TRBV24-1|TRBJ2-1|NA
CATSERNEQFF
TGTGCCACCAGCGAGCGTAATGAGCAGTTCTTC
>TRBD2|TRBV4-1|TRBJ2-1|once
CASSPEDGTSGGPGSYNEQFF
TGCGCCAGCAGCCCGGAGGACGGGACTAGCGGGGGGCCTGGCTCCTACAATGAGCAGTTCTTC
>NA|TRBV2|TRBJ2-5|NA
CASSLMGETQYF
TGTGCCAGCAGCTTGATGGGGGAGACCCAGTACTTC
>NA|TRBV5-1|TRBJ1-5|once
CASSTPPPGIIEPQHF
TGCGCCAGCAGCACCCCTCCGCCAGGGATAATAGAGCCCCAGCATTTT
>NA|TRBV6-1|TRBJ2-7|few
CASNSPYEQYF
TGTGCCAGCAATAGCCCTTACGAGCAGTACTTC
>TRBD2|TRBV19|TRBJ2-3|NA
CASNPSLAGGTDTQYF
TGTGCCAGTAACCCCTCCCTAGCGGGGGGGACAGATACGCAGTATTTT
>TRBD2|TRBV6-4|TRBJ2-3|NA
CASSDEASGGADTQYF
TGTGCCAGCAGTGACGAGGCTAGCGGGGGGGCGGATACGCAGTATTTT
>NA|TRBV25-1|TRBJ2-7|NA
CASSEGRGTQQYF
TGTGCCAGCAGTGAAGGGCGGGGGACACAGCAGTACTTC
>TRBD2|TRBV19|TRBJ2-3|NA
CASSMARTSGILTDTQYF
TGTGCCAGTAGTATGGCCCGGACTAGCGGGATTTTAACAGATACGCAGTATTTT
>NA|TRBV7-2|TRBJ2-5|NA
CASRSGTALQETQYF
TGTGCCAGCAGGAGCGGGACAGCGCTCCAAGAGACCCAGTACTTC
>TRBD2|TRBV28|TRBJ2-1|NA
CASSLPQREYNEQFF
TGTGCCAGCAGCCTCCCCCAGCGGGAGTACAATGAGCAGTTCTTC
>NA|TRBV12-3/TRBV12-4|TRBJ2-1|NA
CASRTDSYNEQFF
TGTGCCAGCAGGACGGACTCCTACAATGAGCAGTTCTTC
>NA|TRBV30|TRBJ1-3|NA
CAWSALGSASGNTIYF
TGTGCCTGGAGTGCCCTCGGGTCCGCCTCTGGAAACACCATATATTTT